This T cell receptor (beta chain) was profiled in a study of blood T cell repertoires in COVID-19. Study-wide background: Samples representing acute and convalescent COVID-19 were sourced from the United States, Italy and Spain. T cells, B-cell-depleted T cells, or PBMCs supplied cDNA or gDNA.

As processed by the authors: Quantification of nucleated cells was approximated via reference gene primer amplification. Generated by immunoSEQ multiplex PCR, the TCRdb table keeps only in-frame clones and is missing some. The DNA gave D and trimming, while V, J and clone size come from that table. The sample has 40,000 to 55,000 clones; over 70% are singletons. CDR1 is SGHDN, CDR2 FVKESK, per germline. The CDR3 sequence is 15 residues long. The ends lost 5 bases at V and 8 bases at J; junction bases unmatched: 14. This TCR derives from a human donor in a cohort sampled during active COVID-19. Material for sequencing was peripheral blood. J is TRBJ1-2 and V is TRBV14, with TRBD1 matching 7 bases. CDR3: CASSFETGRVEGYTF. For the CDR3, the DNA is TGTGCCAGCAGCTTTGAGACAGGGCGAGTCGAGGGCTACACCTTC.